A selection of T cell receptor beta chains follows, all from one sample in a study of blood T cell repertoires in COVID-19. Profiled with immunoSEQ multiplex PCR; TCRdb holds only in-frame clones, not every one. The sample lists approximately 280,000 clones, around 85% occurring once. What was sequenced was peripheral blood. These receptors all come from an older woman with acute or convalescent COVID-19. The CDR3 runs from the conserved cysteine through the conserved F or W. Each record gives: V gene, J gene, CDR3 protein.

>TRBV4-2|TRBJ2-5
CASSRQWTSGKETQYF
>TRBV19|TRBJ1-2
CASSMDRRYGYTF
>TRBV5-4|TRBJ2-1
CASSLGLAGGPLSYNEQFF
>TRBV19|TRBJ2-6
CASSQTGFAGANVLTF
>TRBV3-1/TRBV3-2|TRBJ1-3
CASRKAGGNTIYF
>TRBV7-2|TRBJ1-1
CASSFSWDRGHTEAFF
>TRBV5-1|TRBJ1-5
CASSSGGRQDNQPQHF
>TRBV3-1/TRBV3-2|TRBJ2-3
CASSHTRGPADTQYF
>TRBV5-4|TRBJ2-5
CASSLEVSGGDQYF
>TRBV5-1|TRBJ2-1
CASTRETGVDNEQFF
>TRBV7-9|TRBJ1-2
CASSFETGTGTGYTF
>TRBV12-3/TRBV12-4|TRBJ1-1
CASSSDRNTEAFF
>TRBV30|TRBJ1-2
CAWSVRGDYGYTF
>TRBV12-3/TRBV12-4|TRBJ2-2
CASSLRDTGELFF
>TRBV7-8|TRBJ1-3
CASSAQGAAGNTIYF
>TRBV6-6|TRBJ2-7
CASSPRTSGGARSYEQYF
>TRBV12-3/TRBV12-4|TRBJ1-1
CASSHGSTEAFF
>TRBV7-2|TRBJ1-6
CASSRDRGKTSPLHF
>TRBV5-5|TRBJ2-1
CASKGQWANEQFF
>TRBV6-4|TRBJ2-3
CAAGPGHTDTQYF
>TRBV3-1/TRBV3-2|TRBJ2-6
CASGDSSGANVLTF
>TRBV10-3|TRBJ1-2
CAIRGDSQGSYTF
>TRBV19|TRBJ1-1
CASSITRGPAFF
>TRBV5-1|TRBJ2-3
CASSLHSGGSTDTQYF
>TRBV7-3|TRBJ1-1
CASSSNDRNTEAFF
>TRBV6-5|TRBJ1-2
CASRETGVNGYTF
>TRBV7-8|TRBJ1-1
CASSLGVGAGRTEAFF
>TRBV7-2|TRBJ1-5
CASSFGRAKPQHF